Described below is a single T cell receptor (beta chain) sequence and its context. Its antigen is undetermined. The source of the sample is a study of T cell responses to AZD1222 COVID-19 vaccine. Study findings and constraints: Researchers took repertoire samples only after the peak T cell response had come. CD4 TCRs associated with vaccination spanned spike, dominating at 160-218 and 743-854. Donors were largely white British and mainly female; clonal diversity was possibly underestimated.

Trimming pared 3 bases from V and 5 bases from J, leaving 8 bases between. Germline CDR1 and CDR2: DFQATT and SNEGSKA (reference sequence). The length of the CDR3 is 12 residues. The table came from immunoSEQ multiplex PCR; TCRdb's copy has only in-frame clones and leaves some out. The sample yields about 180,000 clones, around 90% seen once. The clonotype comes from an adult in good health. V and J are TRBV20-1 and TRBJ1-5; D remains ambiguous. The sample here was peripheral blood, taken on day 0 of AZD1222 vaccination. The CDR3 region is CSASSGDQPQHF. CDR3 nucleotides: TGCAGTGCTAGTTCTGGGGATCAGCCCCAGCATTTT.